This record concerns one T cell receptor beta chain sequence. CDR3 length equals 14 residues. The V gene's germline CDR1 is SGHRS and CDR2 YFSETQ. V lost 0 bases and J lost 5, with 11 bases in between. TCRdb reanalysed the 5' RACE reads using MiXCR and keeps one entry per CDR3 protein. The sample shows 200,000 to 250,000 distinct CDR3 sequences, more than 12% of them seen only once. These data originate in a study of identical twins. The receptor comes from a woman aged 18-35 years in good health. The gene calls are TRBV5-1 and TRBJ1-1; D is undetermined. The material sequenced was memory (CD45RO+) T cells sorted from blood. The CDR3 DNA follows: TGCGCCAGCAGCTTGGTCGCGTTGGATACTGAAGCTTTCTTT. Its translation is CASSLVALDTEAFF.